This TCR beta chain was captured by sequencing in a study of cytomegalovirus exposure and HLA in healthy donors. Findings and limits, study-wide: It was 164 TCR beta chains that were listed as cytomegalovirus-associated.

As concerns this clone: Antigen specificity is unknown.

The CDR3 length is 14 residues. Looked up from germline, CDR1 is GTSNPN and CDR2 is SVGIG (reference sequence). Between the trimmed V and J ends, which lost 3 bases and 6 bases, there was a span of 17 bases. The PCR contained 60 Vbeta and 13 Jbeta primers. Here immunoSEQ multiplex PCR was the method, and the copy in TCRdb shows in-frame clones only, minus some. The table shows around 91,000 clones, with 78% occurring only once. This receptor was identified in a male donor in good health and CMV-seropositive. The sample taken for sequencing was PBMCs. J is TRBJ1-1 and V is TRBV30; D not certain. CDR3 in DNA: TGTGCCTGGAGACCTACCAGTTTAGCCGCTGAAGCTTTCTTT. It codes for CAWRPTSLAAEAFF.